The 22 T cell receptor beta chains in this list originate from one sample, sequenced in a study of CD4 T cells in relation to SARS-CoV-2 and coronaviruses listed by TCRdb under 2021. The library came from the immunoSEQ multiplex PCR assay. Sourced from immuneACCESS, this table was stored by TCRdb with only in-frame sequences that have V and J called. A share of the clones is absent; for the studies checked, an unresolved V gene accounts for under half, and the remainder has no known explanation. Present in this sample are some 22,000 clones, around 78% of which were seen just once. The ten largest clonotypes hold approximately 14% of the sample. These receptors have no known antigen. CD4+ T cells from unexposed donors were collected before the COVID-19 pandemic (2011-2018). After more than nine days of culture, CD4+ T cells were isolated with the EasySep CD4+ T cell isolation kit. Specimen: CD4+ T cells from PBMCs, cultured in vitro. The receptors shown here come from a human donor in good health.

J is TRBJ2-5 and V is TRBV4-1; 11 bases are shared with TRBD2. The CDR3 sequence is 15 residues long. The V gene's germline CDR1 is MGHRA and CDR2 YSYEKL. The V and J ends lost 4 bases and 10 bases, in that order; junction bases with no gene match: 11. CDR3 in DNA: TGCGCCAGCAGCCCTATAGGGACTAGCGGTTATGGCCAGTACTTC. It codes for CASSPIGTSGYGQYF.

Only a few counts were recorded for this clone. V usage is TRBV10-1 and J usage is TRBJ1-6, with TRBD1 as a possible D gene (6 bases). The ends were cut back, 6 bases at V and 10 bases at J, with 16 bases in the middle. This CDR3 is 14 amino acids long. CDR1 and CDR2 (germline): WNHNN, SYGVQD (reference sequence). CDR3: CASSPQGKESPLHF. As DNA, the CDR3 is TGCGCCAGCAGCCCCCAGGGGAAGGAATCACCCCTCCACTTT.

The rearrangement joins TRBV4-1 to TRBJ2-3, with TRBD1 matching over 9 bases. The V and J ends lost 0 bases and 9 bases, in that order; junction bases with no gene match: 4. There are 14 residues in the CDR3. Germline-derived CDR1 and CDR2 are MGHRA and YSYEKL. CDR3 nucleotide sequence: TGCGCCAGCAGCCAAGAAGGGGACAGGGCAACGCAGTATTTT. Translation: CASSQEGDRATQYF.

The CDR3 sequence: CASSPLRGNEQFF. The CDR3 bases are TGTGCCAGCAGCCCCCTCAGAGGGAATGAGCAGTTCTTC. The V and J genes are TRBV13 and TRBJ2-1, with a tentative D call TRBD2 (5 bases). V was clipped by 5 bases and J by 7 bases, with 12 bases between them. Germline loops: CDR1 PRHDT, CDR2 FYEKMQ (reference sequence). The CDR3 is 13 residues long.

This rearrangement joins TRBV2 to TRBJ2-5; 13 nucleotides match TRBD2. This CDR3 spans 17 amino acids. CDR1 is SNHLY and CDR2 is FYNNEI in the germline V gene. The V segment lost 6 bases and the J segment 5 bases; nucleotides outside the gene matches: 12. In nucleotides, the CDR3 is TGTGCCAGCAGCGCCCTGACTAGCGGGGGGTTTGGGGAGACCCAGTACTTC. Translated: CASSALTSGGFGETQYF.

The chain joins TRBV12-5 to TRBJ2-3; 7 positions agree with TRBD2. The CDR3 has 18 amino acids. The germline gives CDR1 LGHNT, CDR2 FRNRAP. J lost 0 bases, V lost 0 bases, and 9 bases had no gene match. The CDR3 loop is CASGLVRDGRSSTDTQYF. CDR3 DNA: TGTGCTAGTGGTTTGGTACGGGACGGGAGGTCAAGCACAGATACGCAGTATTTT.

V and J are TRBV10-2 and TRBJ2-3, with 8 bases that match TRBD2. Germline V gene data show CDR1 as WSHSY and CDR2 as SAAADI. V gave up 8 bases and J gave up 5 bases; unmatched junction bases: 15. This CDR3 is built from 16 residues. CDR3 loop: CASSDIAGFIIDTQYF. DNA for the CDR3: TGCGCCAGCTCAGATATAGCGGGATTCATTATAGATACGCAGTATTTT.

The genes are TRBV12-3 or TRBV12-4 and TRBJ2-1; either TRBD1 or TRBD2 may supply D (5 bases each). CDR3 length: 11 amino acids. Trimming shortened V by 3 bases and J by 15 bases, and 12 bases separated the two germline ends. The CDR3 loop reads CASSFRDDRFF. The CDR3 DNA follows: TGTGCCAGCAGTTTCCGGGACGATAGGTTCTTC.

This chain uses TRBV2 with TRBJ2-1, with 9 positions matching TRBD2. The CDR3 loop spans 19 amino acids. The trim removed 6 bases at V and 3 bases at J, leaving 18 bases unmatched. Germline lookup yields CDR1 SNHLY and CDR2 FYNNEI. CDR3 nucleotides: TGTGCCAGCAGAGCCGGGACTAGCAGGAACCCCTCGCGCTACAATGAGCAGTTCTTC. It translates to CASRAGTSRNPSRYNEQFF. The full variable domain, completed using reference TRBV2 and TRBJ2-1, is EPEVTQTPSHQVTQMGQEVILRCVPISNHLYFYWYRQILGQKVEFLVSFYNNEISEKSEIFDDQFSVERPDGSNFTLKIRSTKLEDSAMYFCASRAGTSRNPSRYNEQFFGPGTRLTVL.

The gene calls are TRBV18 and TRBJ1-1; TRBD1 is a possible D gene (5 bases). The CDR3 runs to 16 residues. Trimming pared 3 bases from V and 0 bases from J, leaving 14 bases between. Germline V gives CDR1 KGHSH, CDR2 LQKENI. CDR3 protein: CASSPSTALLNTEAFF. The CDR3 region has the DNA TGTGCCAGCTCACCCTCGACAGCACTTCTGAACACTGAAGCTTTCTTT.

The rearrangement uses TRBV7-2 and TRBJ2-7, with D tentatively TRBD2 (5 bases). The CDR3 length is 15 residues. V shed 1 base and J shed 3 bases, with 13 bases lying between them. Germline loops: CDR1 SGHTA, CDR2 FQGNSA. The CDR3 DNA reads TGTGCCAGCAGCTTAGGTTGGACTGAGAACTACGAGCAGTACTTC. Encoded protein: CASSLGWTENYEQYF.

This chain links TRBV19 with TRBJ2-3, with D perhaps TRBD1 (5 bases). V was clipped by 2 bases and J by 0 bases, with 9 bases between them. The V gene's germline CDR1 is LNHDA and CDR2 SQIVND (reference sequence). The CDR3 consists of 15 residues. The CDR3 nucleotides read TGTGCCAGTAGTATACAGGGCCCTAGCACAGATACGCAGTATTTT. This gives the protein CASSIQGPSTDTQYF.

The J gene is TRBJ2-2, the V gene TRBV5-4; 14 nucleotides align to TRBD2. Germline V lookup: CDR1 SGHNT, CDR2 YYREEE (reference sequence). V lost 7 bases, J lost 6 bases, and 5 bases stayed unmatched. The CDR3 totals 15 residues. CDR3 amino acids: CASAGGLAGAGELFF. CDR3 bases: TGTGCCAGCGCAGGGGGACTAGCGGGAGCCGGGGAGCTGTTTTTT.

The chain recombines TRBV5-1 with TRBJ2-5, with D possibly TRBD1 on 5 matching bases. Looked up from germline, CDR1 is SGHRS and CDR2 is YFSETQ. This CDR3 contains 13 residues. V was shortened by 6 bases and J by 5 bases, with 14 bases between the two germline ends. CDR3 nucleotides: TGCGCCAGCAAAATCTGGGGCGCCGAGACCCAGTACTTC. This translates into CASKIWGAETQYF. Filled out from reference TRBV5-1 and TRBJ2-5, the complete variable domain reads KAGVTQTPRYLIKTRGQQVTLSCSPISGHRSVSWYQQTPGQGLQFLFEYFSETQRNKGNFPGRFSGRQFSNSRSEMNVSTLELGDSALYLCASKIWGAETQYFGPGTRLLVL.

The chain combines TRBV5-4 with TRBJ2-3; D call uncertain. From germline, CDR1 is SGHNT and CDR2 YYREEE (reference sequence). Trimming shortened V by 5 bases and J by 6 bases, and 7 bases separated the two germline ends. The CDR3 totals 11 residues. CDR3 coding DNA: TGTGCCAGCAGGGCGAGTGATACGCAGTATTTT. Translating it yields CASRASDTQYF. Full variable domain (rest looked up from reference TRBV5-4 and TRBJ2-3): ETGVTQSPTHLIKTRGQQVTLRCSSQSGHNTVSWYQQALGQGPQFIFQYYREEENGRGNFPPRFSGLQFPNYSSELNVNALELDDSALYLCASRASDTQYFGPGTRLTVL.

The gene calls are TRBV28 and TRBJ2-7; TRBD2 aligns across 10 bases. V trimming: 3 bases; J trimming: 5 bases; junction bases outside the gene matches: 7. The CDR3 spans 15 residues. Germline CDR1 is MDHEN and CDR2 is SYDVKM. This CDR3 is CASSFLAGAGNEQYF. The CDR3 coding sequence is TGTGCCAGCAGTTTCCTAGCGGGAGCAGGGAACGAGCAGTACTTC.

This clone was seen just once. The rearrangement links TRBV5-1 to TRBJ1-2; unclear D gene. The CDR3 has 12 residues. Germline values: CDR1 SGHRS, CDR2 YFSETQ. Trimming shortened V by 2 bases and J by 7 bases, and 9 bases separated the two germline ends. In DNA form, the CDR3 reads TGCGCCAGCAGCTTCCGACCGGGTGGCTACACCTTC. It is translated as CASSFRPGGYTF.

The J gene is TRBJ2-3, the V gene TRBV27; 7 nucleotides match TRBD2. Germline assignment: CDR1 MNHEY and CDR2 SMNVEV (reference sequence). The V gene end was trimmed by 4 bases and the J gene end by 0 bases; junction bases not matched to a gene: 4. The CDR3 contains 15 residues. CDR3 in DNA: TGTGCCAGCAGTTCCCTAGCGGCTAGCACAGATACGCAGTATTTT. Translated: CASSSLAASTDTQYF.

The chain combines TRBV18 with TRBJ1-5; 8 nucleotides align to TRBD1. V was clipped by 4 bases and J by 7 bases; unmatched bases: 6. The germline CDR1 and CDR2 sequences are KGHSH and LQKENI. This CDR3 has 14 residues. The chain's CDR3 is CASSLGTGEQPQHF. The CDR3 nucleotides are TGTGCCAGCTCACTCGGGACAGGAGAACAGCCCCAGCATTTT.

This clone was recorded only once. The chain links TRBV28 to TRBJ1-3, with 8 bases fitting TRBD1. The germline V gene encodes CDR1 MDHEN and CDR2 SYDVKM. The ends lost 5 bases at V and 4 bases at J; junction bases unmatched: 10. The CDR3 loop spans 16 amino acids. CDR3 region: CASSLTGAVVGNTIYF. The DNA of the CDR3 is TGTGCCAGCAGTCTGACAGGGGCCGTCGTGGGAAACACCATATATTTT.

The rearrangement links TRBV5-1 to TRBJ2-1; tentative D call: TRBD2 (6 bases). The CDR3 is made up of 16 amino acids. The germline V gene has CDR1 SGHRS and CDR2 YFSETQ. Trimming shortened V by 3 bases and J by 7 bases, and 20 bases separated the two germline ends. CDR3 nucleotides: TGCGCCAGCAGCTCTTACCCCGGGACTGGTGGAAATGAGCAGTTCTTC. This translates into CASSSYPGTGGNEQFF.

The chain combines TRBV6-5 with TRBJ1-4; D may be TRBD1 (5 bases). The V gene's germline CDR1 is MNHEY and CDR2 SVGAGI. V shed 5 bases and J shed 8 bases, with 15 bases lying between them. The CDR3 is 14 residues long. The CDR3 spells CASSPATWGEKLFF. In DNA form, the CDR3 reads TGTGCCAGCAGTCCCGCGACCTGGGGGGAAAAACTGTTTTTT.